These 9 T cell receptor beta chains originate from one sample sequenced in a study of patients and donors after allogeneic stem cell transplantation. MiXCR was run by TCRdb on the RT-PCR reads, yielding one entry per CDR3 protein. The sample yields 87,000 or so distinct CDR3 sequences, roughly 5.2% seen once. Sequencing was done on a sample of blood, either unsorted or a sorted T cell fraction (not recorded which). These receptors all stem from a human donor who was either an allogeneic HSCT recipient or a stem cell or donor lymphocyte infusion donor (not recorded which). It is not recorded whose cells these are; they may come from a transplant donor.

The rearrangement uses TRBV12-3 or TRBV12-4 and TRBJ2-2, with 7 bases matching TRBD2. V shed 3 bases, J shed 3 bases, and the junction held 4 bases outside the gene matches. CDR3 length equals 15 residues. CDR3 in DNA: TGTGCCAGCAGTTTTGAGCGGGATTACACCGGGGAGCTGTTTTTT. Translation: CASSFERDYTGELFF.

In its sample, this clonotype was seen many times. The chain joins TRBV20-1 to TRBJ2-2; 10 positions match TRBD1. The CDR3 is made up of 14 amino acids. With 3 bases clipped from V and 5 bases from J, the junction kept 3 bases outside the gene matches. In germline, CDR1 is DFQATT, CDR2 SNEGSKA (reference sequence). CDR3 coding DNA: TGCAGTGCTAGGGACAGGGGGATGACCGGGGAGCTGTTTTTT. Its translation: CSARDRGMTGELFF.

In its sample, this clonotype was seen a few times. V usage is TRBV27 and J usage is TRBJ1-5; TRBD1 agrees at 7 bases. This CDR3 region has 15 residues. V gave up 3 bases and J gave up 1 base; unmatched junction bases: 3. Germline CDR1 and CDR2: MNHEY and SMNVEV (reference sequence). CDR3: CASSLTGISNQPQHF. The CDR3 nucleotides are TGTGCCAGCAGTTTGACAGGGATAAGCAATCAGCCCCAGCATTTT.

This chain joins TRBV7-9 and TRBJ2-1; TRBD2 matches 7 bases. V gave up 7 bases and J gave up 7 bases; unmatched junction bases: 7. The CDR3 is 13 amino acids. Germline V gene lookup returns CDR1 SEHNR and CDR2 FQNEAQ (reference sequence). CDR3 sequence (DNA): TGTGCCAGCATCTTGGGAGGGAAGAATGAGCAGTTCTTC. This sequence encodes CASILGGKNEQFF.

This clonotype was counted many times. The rearrangement uses TRBV5-1 and TRBJ2-7; TRBD2 is a possible D gene (5 bases). Germline V gives CDR1 SGHRS, CDR2 YFSETQ. V lost 0 bases, J lost 4 bases, and 17 bases lay in between. The CDR3 has 16 amino acids. For the CDR3, the DNA is TGCGCCAGCAGCTTGGGTTGGGAGAGGGCCGGTTACGAGCAGTACTTC. Its translation: CASSLGWERAGYEQYF.

This chain joins TRBV28 and TRBJ1-3; unclear D gene. The CDR3 sequence is 15 residues long. The germline V gene encodes CDR1 MDHEN and CDR2 SYDVKM. Trimming removed 6 bases at V and 0 bases at J, with 12 bases between. CDR3 DNA: TGTGCCAGCAGCCCCACAGCCACCTCTGGAAACACCATATATTTT. Translation: CASSPTATSGNTIYF.

This clonotype has a count of ten or more. The chain has TRBV11-2 and TRBJ1-1, with D perhaps matching TRBD1 (6 bases). This CDR3 is built from 17 residues. With 4 bases removed from V and 4 bases from J, the gap between germline ends came to 22 bases. Germline V gene sequence: CDR1 SGHAT, CDR2 FQNNGV. CDR3 in DNA: TGTGCCAGCAGCTCCCGAGGGGGGGGCGCGGTGGCCACTGAAGCTTTCTTT. Translation gives CASSSRGGGAVATEAFF. The full variable domain, in which reference TRBV11-2 and TRBJ1-1 provide the parts outside the CDR3, is EAGVAQSPRYKIIEKRQSVAFWCNPISGHATLYWYQQILGQGPKLLIQFQNNGVVDDSQLPKDRFSAERLKGVDSTLKIQPAKLEDSAVYLCASSSRGGGAVATEAFFGQGTRLTVV.

V usage is TRBV3-1 and J usage is TRBJ2-1; 8 bases match TRBD2. CDR3 size: 17 residues. V was pared by 4 bases and J by 4 bases, with 12 bases of the junction left unmatched. Per the germline V gene, CDR1 is LGHDT and CDR2 is YNNKEL (reference sequence). CDR3 DNA: TGTGCCAGCAGCCGATCAGCGGGGGCCAACCTTTACAATGAGCAGTTCTTC. Its translation is CASSRSAGANLYNEQFF.

On this clonotype itself: A read error may explain this, as a much larger clone is one base away. The genes are TRBV3-1 and TRBJ1-1; 8 bases match TRBD1. The junction had 4 bases not matched to a gene; V was cut back by 4 bases and J by 6 bases. The germline CDR1 and CDR2 sequences are LGHDT and YNNKEL (reference sequence). The CDR3 totals 13 residues. The CDR3 bases are TGTGCCAGCAGCCTGGGGACAGGAGCTGAAGCTTTCTTT. Amino acids: CASSLGTGAEAFF.